The subject of this entry is one T cell receptor beta chain. This clone came up a few times. Its antigen is currently not known. Per-nucleotide qualities are absent, and no much larger clonotype sits a single base away. This sample stems from a study of beta chain features in type 1 diabetes (dated by TCRdb to 2017 to 2018). About the study as a whole: Mean age, gender distribution, total cell number and subset yield were not different between patients and healthy donors. In the study, TCRB repertoires of sorted circulating CD4+ T cell subsets from recently diagnosed type 1 diabetes patients were compared with those of matched healthy donors. Naive and central memory subsets were obtained from all 30 or so donors, but regulatory and stem cell-like memory subsets were isolated from only 8 patients and roughly eight healthy donors. A total of some 100,000,000 sorted cells were examined across all samples, and a strong correlation was observed between cell number per subset and RNA yield.

Overall results and qualifications from the work: Because cDNA was sequenced instead of genomic DNA, activated cells with high expression could be over-represented, although the groups did not differ in activation or CD3 levels. Patients with type 1 diabetes made fewer insertions and deleted more nucleotides at VDJ recombination sites, implying thymic rearrangement abnormalities. Because small numbers of individuals were included in the HLA sub-analyses, any influence of HLA type on TCRB rearrangement was left unresolved. Shorter templates might be favored by PCR, yet because patient and control samples were amplified and corrected together, any such skew would affect both groups equally. A moderate but significant shortening of TCRB CDR3 length was observed in type 1 diabetes patients in all four CD4+ subsets. Naive, central memory and regulatory TCRB repertoires appeared more similar among patients than among healthy donors.

From each donor, a single peripheral blood sample of approximately 0.11 L on average was drawn into heparinised tubes. Naive, central memory, regulatory and stem cell-like memory CD4+ T cells were sorted on a BD FACSAria II using a panel including CD45RO, CCR7, CD25, CD127, CD95 and CD27. Every sorted population had a purity above 98%. Right away, PBMCs were isolated by Lymphoprep density gradient centrifugation and were stained directly, with no culture step. To minimize batch effects, samples were stained and sorted in pairs, one healthy donor with one patient per experiment. The entire isolated RNA was reverse transcribed using the High Capacity cDNA Reverse Transcription Kit, and thus expressed TCRB transcripts were sequenced. Deep immunoSEQ sequencing was performed on naive, central memory and regulatory T cell samples, with an average of around 3.5 million total reads per sample. After sorted cells were lysed in RLT buffer, RNA was extracted with DNase-treated RNeasy Micro or Mini kits, with the choice depending on cell number. To prevent cross-contamination, every cell subset was processed on its own, while patient and healthy donor samples were processed together. The immunoSEQ multiplex PCR was used to amplify TCRB sequences from cDNA, yielding 87-bp fragments that span the CDR3 region. Sequencing of the amplicons was done on the Illumina HiSeq platform. For the original study's pipeline: Synthetic template baselines were used to correct PCR bias computationally, reads within Hamming distance 2 were collapsed together, and singletons that could not be merged were discarded. By aligning reads against IMGT, V, D and J genes, CDR3 length, and insertions or deletions at six rearrangement sites were assigned. Within each subset, clonotype counts were normalized to the number of sorted cells before true diversity and Gini coefficients were calculated with the tcR R package. Repertoire sharing was quantified using the overlap coefficient calculated on TCRB nucleotide sequences. As a proxy for the pre-selection repertoire, out-of-frame TCRB sequences from naive cells were analyzed. As stored in TCRdb, this immuneACCESS dataset retains in-frame rearrangements with V and J assigned. A fraction of the clones does not appear; measured against another copy, unresolved V genes explain less than half of the discrepancy, and the remainder lacks a known reason. The V and J calls and the clone size are those of that table, but D and trimming were determined from the DNA. The sample records hundreds of thousands of clones, over 12% of which are singletons. Nearly 0.04% of the sample lies in the top ten.

Sequenced: naive CD4+ T cells from blood. Taken with the paper, the label for cell subset or site translates to: true naive CD4+ T cells. This clonotype was obtained from a man aged 18 to 35 with type 1 diabetes.

The CDR3 in this case is CASSPVEGRETQYF. The DNA sequence is TGTGCCAGCTCACCAGTCGAGGGGAGAGAGACCCAGTACTTC. The chain is made from TRBV18 and TRBJ2-5; the D gene is tentatively TRBD1 or TRBD2, each matching 5 bases. The germline ends are 11 bases apart after V is trimmed by 2 bases and J by 4 bases. Its CDR3 holds 14 amino acids, cysteine through phenylalanine. Only the CDR3 region is kept as DNA, spanning 42 bases read in frame from base 1. Taken from the germline V gene, the CDR1 and CDR2 loops are KGHSH and LQKENI.